The 23 T cell receptor beta chains below were found in one sample sequenced in a study of T cell responses to AZD1222 COVID-19 vaccine. Some clones are missing from TCRdb's copy, which holds only in-frame ones; the method was immunoSEQ multiplex PCR. The sample has more than 80,000 clones, approximately 85% seen once. The sequences come from peripheral blood, collected 28 days after the second AZD1222 dose. Source of these receptors: an adult who received the AZD1222 COVID-19 vaccine.

V is TRBV20-1 and J is TRBJ2-1; 10 bases fit TRBD1. J lost 4 bases, V lost 3 bases, and 6 bases had no gene match. There are 15 residues in the CDR3. Germline V CDR1 and CDR2: DFQATT, SNEGSKA (reference sequence). CDR3 sequence reads: CSASSRDRGYNEQFF. The CDR3 region has the DNA TGCAGTGCTAGTAGTCGGGACAGGGGTTACAATGAGCAGTTCTTC.

This rearrangement joins TRBV19 to TRBJ1-2; the D gene is possibly TRBD1 (5 bases). CDR1 and CDR2 (germline): LNHDA, SQIVND (reference sequence). V gave up 7 bases and J gave up 0 bases, with 15 bases separating them. The CDR3 loop spans 15 amino acids. In nucleotides, the CDR3 is TGTGCCAGTACCTCAGGGAGGGCAGCTAACTATGGCTACACCTTC. This sequence encodes CASTSGRAANYGYTF.

This clone was seen a single time. The CDR3 nucleotides are TGTGCCAGCAGCGTGGGACAGGAAAGTTCACCCCTCCACTTT. It yields the protein CASSVGQESSPLHF. The chain recombines TRBV7-8 with TRBJ1-6; 8 nucleotides agree with TRBD1. The CDR3 has 14 amino acids. Germline V gives CDR1 SGHVS, CDR2 FQNEAQ. J gave up 9 bases and V 5 bases, and 6 bases lay outside the gene matches.

The rearrangement joins TRBV28 to TRBJ2-3; 12 bases are shared with TRBD1. V lost 4 bases and J lost 1; bases outside the gene matches: 6. The CDR3 length is 17 residues. Germline CDR1 MDHEN, CDR2 SYDVKM. This chain's CDR3 is CASSSRGTGGRTDTQYF. Written as DNA, the CDR3 is TGTGCCAGCAGTTCGAGGGGGACAGGGGGCCGCACAGATACGCAGTATTTT. Based on the CDR3 plus reference TRBV28 and TRBJ2-3, the full variable domain is DVKVTQSSRYLVKRTGEKVFLECVQDMDHENMFWYRQDPGLGLRLIYFSYDVKMKEKGDIPEGYSVSREKKERFSLILESASTNQTSMYLCASSSRGTGGRTDTQYFGPGTRLTVL.

This chain joins TRBV7-8 and TRBJ2-3, with 11 bases aligning to TRBD1. This CDR3 is built from 17 residues. Looked up from germline, CDR1 is SGHVS and CDR2 is FQNEAQ. Unmatched junction bases numbered 7, after V lost 1 base and J lost 4 bases. CDR3 region: CASSLGSGQGVPDTQYF. The CDR3 DNA is TGTGCCAGCAGCTTAGGGTCGGGACAGGGGGTTCCAGATACGCAGTATTTT.

This rearrangement joins TRBV2 to TRBJ1-5; D uncertain. CDR3 length: 14 residues. V was shortened by 7 bases and J by 0 bases, with 10 bases between the two germline ends. Per the germline V gene, CDR1 is SNHLY and CDR2 is FYNNEI. The CDR3 sequence is CASTSLYSNQPQHF. Written as DNA, the CDR3 is TGTGCCAGCACATCCCTGTATAGCAATCAGCCCCAGCATTTT.

This clone was seen only a few times. The V and J genes are TRBV11-2 and TRBJ1-6, with TRBD1 as a possible D gene (5 bases). Between the trimmed V and J ends, which lost 4 bases and 9 bases, there was a span of 13 bases. CDR3 length equals 14 residues. Germline CDR1 reads SGHAT; CDR2 reads FQNNGV. The DNA for the CDR3 is TGTGCCAGCAGCTCAGACAGTCGTCGTTCACCCCTCCACTTT. It is translated as CASSSDSRRSPLHF.

The chain joins TRBV3-1 (or the pseudogene TRBV3-2) to TRBJ1-5; D not certain. CDR1 and CDR2 from the germline V gene are LGHDT and YNNKEL (reference sequence). This CDR3 is 12 amino acids long. Trimming left V 0 bases short and J 10 bases short, with 7 bases between. The DNA for the CDR3 is TGTGCCAGCAGCCAAGAATCGGGACCCCAGCATTTT. Its translation is CASSQESGPQHF.

CDR3 in amino acids: CASSQDIGPVGIQYF. The CDR3, as DNA: TGCGCCAGCAGCCAAGATATAGGCCCTGTCGGCATTCAGTACTTC. The J gene is TRBJ2-4, the V gene TRBV4-3, with D hard to call. The CDR3 is made up of 15 amino acids. The V gene lost 0 bases and the J gene lost 9 bases, with 15 bases spanning the gap. Germline CDR1 LGHNA, CDR2 YSLEER.

The chain recombines TRBV11-2 with TRBJ1-1; D is perhaps TRBD1 (6 bases). Germline lookup yields CDR1 SGHAT and CDR2 FQNNGV. This CDR3 is 15 amino acids long. V gave up 5 bases and J gave up 1 base, with 14 bases separating them. CDR3 nucleotide sequence: TGTGCCAGCAGCCTTGTGCGGACAGCGAACACTGAAGCTTTCTTT. It is translated as CASSLVRTANTEAFF.

The chain carries TRBV4-1 and TRBJ2-7; 7 positions match TRBD1. Unmatched junction bases numbered 9, after V lost 3 bases and J lost 4 bases. The V gene's germline CDR1 is MGHRA and CDR2 YSYEKL. The CDR3 length is 15 residues. The CDR3 region is CASSHRAGTEYEQYF. The CDR3 DNA reads as TGCGCCAGCAGCCACCGGGCCGGGACAGAATACGAGCAGTACTTC.

The rearrangement uses TRBV19 and TRBJ1-2; TRBD1 matches at 7 bases. The junction had 11 bases not matched to a gene; V was cut back by 8 bases and J by 8 bases. CDR3 size: 13 residues. Germline V gene sequence: CDR1 LNHDA, CDR2 SQIVND (reference sequence). The CDR3 DNA reads as TGTGCCAGTCAGATCGGGACAGAATACGGCTACACCTTC. Its protein product is CASQIGTEYGYTF. The whole variable domain, filled in from reference TRBV19 and TRBJ1-2, reads DGGITQSPKYLFRKEGQNVTLSCEQNLNHDAMYWYRQDPGQGLRLIYYSQIVNDFQKGDIAEGYSVSREKKESFPLTVTSAQKNPTAFYLCASQIGTEYGYTFGSGTRLTVV.

V is TRBV6-5 and J is TRBJ2-3, with 7 bases lining up with TRBD2. Trimming at V came to 8 bases and at J to 4 bases, leaving 9 bases not matched to a gene. Germline loops: CDR1 MNHEY, CDR2 SVGAGI. This CDR3 has 14 amino acids. The CDR3 loop is CASLSGGSSDTQYF. The CDR3 bases are TGTGCCAGCCTATCCGGGGGGTCCTCAGATACGCAGTATTTT.

The chain carries TRBV7-2 and TRBJ2-2; D ambiguous. V dropped 5 bases and J dropped 0 bases, with 7 bases sitting between them. The CDR3 totals 14 residues. CDR1 and CDR2 (germline): SGHTA, FQGNSA. The CDR3 region has the DNA TGTGCCAGCAGCCCCGATCCGAACACCGGGGAGCTGTTTTTT. Amino acids: CASSPDPNTGELFF. Supplemented by reference TRBV7-2 and TRBJ2-2, the full variable domain reads GAGVSQSPSNKVTEKGKDVELRCDPISGHTALYWYRQSLGQGLEFLIYFQGNSAPDKSGLPSDRFSAERTGGSVSTLTIQRTQQEDSAVYLCASSPDPNTGELFFGEGSRLTVL.

J is TRBJ2-4 and V is TRBV27; possibly TRBD1 for D (6 bases). The germline gives CDR1 MNHEY, CDR2 SMNVEV (reference sequence). There are 15 residues in the CDR3. Trimming removed 8 bases from V and 8 bases from J, with 22 bases in between. CDR3: CASAVDRHRKDIQYF. The CDR3 DNA reads TGTGCCAGCGCCGTCGACAGGCACCGAAAAGACATTCAGTACTTC.

The chain employs TRBV6-5 and TRBJ1-5; D perhaps matches TRBD1 (6 bases). Germline V gene data show CDR1 as MNHEY and CDR2 as SVGAGI. The CDR3 has 14 residues. The V and J ends lost 2 bases and 7 bases respectively, with 12 bases between them. The CDR3 nucleotides are TGTGCCAGCAGTTACGGTCAGGGGTACCAGCCCCAGCATTTT. Its translation is CASSYGQGYQPQHF.

V gene TRBV30 combines with J gene TRBJ2-3; D gene ambiguous. V was clipped by 4 bases and J by 0 bases, with 5 bases between them. This CDR3 has 12 amino acids. Looked up from germline, CDR1 is GTSNPN and CDR2 is SVGIG (reference sequence). CDR3 sequence reads: CAWKGSTDTQYF. DNA for the CDR3: TGTGCCTGGAAGGGCAGCACAGATACGCAGTATTTT. Full variable domain (missing parts from reference TRBV30 and TRBJ2-3): SQTIHQWPATLVQPVGSPLSLECTVEGTSNPNLYWYRQAAGRGLQLLFYSVGIGQISSEVPQNLSASRPQDRQFILSSKKLLLSDSGFYLCAWKGSTDTQYFGPGTRLTVL.

This chain uses TRBV7-8 with TRBJ1-1; TRBD1 aligns across 9 bases. Germline CDR1 and CDR2: SGHVS and FQNEAQ. V gave up 5 bases and J gave up 4 bases; unmatched junction bases: 14. The CDR3 covers 17 residues. This chain's CDR3 is CASSQGTGMERATEAFF. The CDR3 DNA is TGTGCCAGCAGCCAGGGGACAGGGATGGAGCGGGCCACTGAAGCTTTCTTT.

The rearrangement joins TRBV4-1 to TRBJ1-5, with 8 positions matching TRBD1. CDR3 size: 16 residues. J gave up 3 bases and V 5 bases, and 9 bases lay outside the gene matches. The V gene's germline CDR1 is MGHRA and CDR2 YSYEKL. CDR3: CASSIGNRGDNQPQHF. The CDR3 bases are TGCGCCAGCAGCATAGGGAACAGGGGGGACAATCAGCCCCAGCATTTT.

The chain carries TRBV20-1 and TRBJ2-1; D is undetermined. The CDR3 runs to 15 residues. V lost 3 bases and J lost 0, with 12 bases in between. CDR1 is DFQATT and CDR2 is SNEGSKA in the germline V gene (reference sequence). CDR3 nucleotides: TGCAGTGCTAGTAGTACGGCGGACTCCTACAATGAGCAGTTCTTC. Translated: CSASSTADSYNEQFF.

The genes are TRBV7-9 and TRBJ1-2; D remains unclear. Trimming pared 6 bases from V and 4 bases from J, leaving 18 bases between. CDR1 SEHNR and CDR2 FQNEAQ come from the germline V gene (reference sequence). This CDR3 is 15 amino acids long. Written as DNA, the CDR3 is TGTGCCAGCAGTGGGCGGGAGGGTAAAGGCTATGGCTACACCTTC. This gives the protein CASSGREGKGYGYTF.

Here the CDR3 reads CASSYSRQTEAFF. CDR3 DNA sequence: TGTGCCAGCAGTTACTCGAGACAGACTGAAGCTTTCTTT. This chain connects TRBV6-5 to TRBJ1-1, with D maybe TRBD1 (5 bases). Trimming took off 0 bases at V and 5 bases at J, with 7 bases between the two ends. There are 13 residues in the CDR3. Germline V CDR1 and CDR2: MNHEY, SVGAGI.

The CDR3 here is CASSGRDRGNTEAFF. The CDR3, as DNA: TGTGCCAGCAGCGGACGGGACAGGGGGAACACTGAAGCTTTCTTT. The chain joins TRBV11-1 to TRBJ1-1, with 10 nucleotides matching TRBD1. V gave up 5 bases and J gave up 1 base; unmatched junction bases: 4. Germline V gene sequence: CDR1 SGHAT, CDR2 FQDESV (reference sequence). The CDR3 is 15 residues long.